Presented here are 9 T cell receptor beta chains from one specimen sequenced in a study of blood T cell repertoires in COVID-19 (TCRdb year 2020). Receptor amplification or capture employed the immunoSEQ multiplex PCR assay. Here the immuneACCESS table is served through TCRdb, limited to in-frame sequences with V and J called. Missing clones are a known gap in these copies; in checked studies unresolved V genes cover under half, and the rest lacks a known reason. This sample holds some 160,000 clones; 70% to 90% were observed only once. Roughly 2.7% of the sample rests with the top ten. Sequenced: peripheral blood. These receptors originate from an elderly woman with COVID-19, enrolled during active disease.

This sequence joins TRBV5-4 and TRBJ1-6; 10 bases align to TRBD1. This CDR3 is 16 amino acids long. The ends lost 0 bases at V and 7 bases at J; junction bases unmatched: 4. CDR1 and CDR2 from the germline V gene are SGHNT and YYREEE (reference sequence). CDR3 loop: CASSLARDRGNSPLHF. CDR3 bases: TGTGCCAGCAGCTTGGCCCGGGACAGGGGAAATTCACCCCTCCACTTT.

This chain uses TRBV28 with TRBJ2-2, with D perhaps TRBD1 (5 bases). CDR1 is MDHEN and CDR2 is SYDVKM in the germline V gene. The CDR3 length is 19 residues. Trimming cost V 6 bases and J 8 bases, with 31 bases left between them. The CDR3 DNA reads as TGTGCCAGCAGCATAAGTTTCCGGAAAACCAGACAGAGGTCGGGGGAGCTGTTTTTT. Its translation is CASSISFRKTRQRSGELFF.

This clone was seen only a few times. The J gene is TRBJ1-5, the V gene TRBV4-1; D is ambiguous. The CDR3 length is 15 residues. Trimming pared 0 bases from V and 7 bases from J, leaving 13 bases between. Looked up from germline, CDR1 is MGHRA and CDR2 is YSYEKL. The CDR3 nucleotides are TGCGCCAGCAGCCAAGATCCCGGGAGAGGACAGCCCCAGCATTTT. As protein: CASSQDPGRGQPQHF.

The CDR3 DNA is TGTGCCAGCAGCCTTTTACTAGCGGTGGAGGGACACAATGAGCAGTTCTTC. This translates into CASSLLLAVEGHNEQFF. The genes are TRBV4-2 and TRBJ2-1; 8 bases are a match to TRBD2. V trimming: 4 bases; J trimming: 5 bases; junction bases outside the gene matches: 13. This CDR3 contains 17 residues. The V gene's germline CDR1 is LGHNA and CDR2 YNFKEQ.

This CDR3 is CASSHARGSGVGYQPQHF. CDR3 sequence (DNA): TGCGCCAGCAGCCATGCTCGGGGCTCAGGGGTGGGTTATCAGCCCCAGCATTTT. The V call is TRBV4-1, the J call TRBJ1-5; a weak D match, TRBD1 (6 bases). The CDR3 loop spans 18 amino acids. Trimming took off 3 bases at V and 5 bases at J, with 23 bases between the two ends. Germline values: CDR1 MGHRA, CDR2 YSYEKL.

The CDR3 sequence: CASSYIQGGNTEAFF. CDR3 nucleotides: TGTGCCAGCAGTTACATACAGGGGGGGAACACTGAAGCTTTCTTT. This chain connects TRBV6-6 to TRBJ1-1; TRBD1 matches 8 bases. The CDR3 extends over 15 amino acids. Germline V gene sequence: CDR1 MNHNY, CDR2 SVGAGI (reference sequence). V dropped 2 bases and J dropped 1; count of bases not matched to a gene: 3.

This clone was recorded a few times. This rearrangement joins TRBV19 to TRBJ1-2, with a tentative D call TRBD1 (5 bases). The CDR3 is made up of 16 amino acids. The ends were cut back, 6 bases at V and 8 bases at J, with 25 bases in the middle. Germline V lookup: CDR1 LNHDA, CDR2 SQIVND (reference sequence). This CDR3 is CASSPISGVDLRGYTF. The CDR3 coding sequence is TGTGCCAGTAGCCCGATTTCGGGGGTGGATTTACGAGGCTACACCTTC. The full variable domain, its missing parts supplied by reference TRBV19 and TRBJ1-2, is DGGITQSPKYLFRKEGQNVTLSCEQNLNHDAMYWYRQDPGQGLRLIYYSQIVNDFQKGDIAEGYSVSREKKESFPLTVTSAQKNPTAFYLCASSPISGVDLRGYTFGSGTRLTVV.

The chain links TRBV19 to TRBJ2-7, with D perhaps TRBD2 (5 bases). Germline CDR1 reads LNHDA; CDR2 reads SQIVND (reference sequence). The CDR3 spans 14 residues. V dropped 3 bases and J dropped 0 bases, with 9 bases sitting between them. CDR3 loop: CASSIRDSSYEQYF. CDR3 in DNA: TGTGCCAGTAGTATCCGGGATAGCTCCTACGAGCAGTACTTC. Using reference TRBV19 and TRBJ2-7 for the parts outside the CDR3, the full variable domain is DGGITQSPKYLFRKEGQNVTLSCEQNLNHDAMYWYRQDPGQGLRLIYYSQIVNDFQKGDIAEGYSVSREKKESFPLTVTSAQKNPTAFYLCASSIRDSSYEQYFGPGTRLTVT.

A single count supports this clone. The chain links TRBV18 to TRBJ1-2; perhaps TRBD1 as D (5 bases). CDR3 size: 14 residues. Germline CDR1 and CDR2: KGHSH and LQKENI. Trimming took 2 bases from V and 4 from J, leaving 11 bases between them. The DNA for the CDR3 is TGTGCCAGCTCACCAGCGACAGTCTCCTATGGCTACACCTTC. Translated, it gives CASSPATVSYGYTF.